The entry below gives a single T cell receptor beta chain sequence along with its context. As yet, its antigen is unknown. One base away lies a much larger clone, so this may be a sequencing read error. The CDR3 does not end in the conserved phenylalanine or tryptophan, so this is likely a read error. The CDR3 runs 14 residues. CDR1 and CDR2 from the germline V gene are SGHAT and FQNNGV. Trimming left V 1 base short and J 0 bases short, with 7 bases between. This record belongs to a study of T cells in Graves' hyperthyroidism and ophthalmopathy. Study-wide results and caveats: Through a model of 13 V-J features, ophthalmopathy was separated from stable hyperthyroidism. Appearing also in blood were most of the thyroid clonotypes expanded above 0.001. The model anticipated ophthalmopathy a median about six months pre-onset.

Out of approximately 10 ml of fresh peripheral blood came the PBMCs. RNA transcripts were the template for amplifying TCR beta CDR3 regions. HTBI primers drove first-round RT-PCR of the TCR CDR3. TCRdb redid the calling of the multiplex PCR reads with MiXCR, one entry per CDR3 protein. The table has about 640,000 distinct CDR3 sequences, around 20% seen once. Material: blood. The receptor's source is a young man with Graves' ophthalmopathy. The chain uses TRBV11-2 and TRBJ2-7; D is unclear. CDR3 sequence: CASSLATDSYEQYL. In DNA form, the CDR3 reads TGTGCCAGCAGCTTAGCAACGGACTCCTACGAGCAGTACCTC.